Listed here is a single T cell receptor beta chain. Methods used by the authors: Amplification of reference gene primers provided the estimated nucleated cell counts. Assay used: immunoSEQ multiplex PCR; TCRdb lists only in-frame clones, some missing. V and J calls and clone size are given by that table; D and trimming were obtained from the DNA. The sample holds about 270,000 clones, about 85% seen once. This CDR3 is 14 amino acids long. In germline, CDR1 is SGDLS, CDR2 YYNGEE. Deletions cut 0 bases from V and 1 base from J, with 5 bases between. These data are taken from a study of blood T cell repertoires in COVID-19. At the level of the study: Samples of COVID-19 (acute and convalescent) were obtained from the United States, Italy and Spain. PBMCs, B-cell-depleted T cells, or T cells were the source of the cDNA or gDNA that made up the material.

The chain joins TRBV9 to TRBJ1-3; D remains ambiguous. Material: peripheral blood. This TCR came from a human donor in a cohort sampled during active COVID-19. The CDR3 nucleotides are TGTGCCAGCAGCGTAGCCCTGTCTGGAAACACCATATATTTT. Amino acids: CASSVALSGNTIYF.